The clone carrying this T cell receptor beta chain was counted a few times. Disease duration under 2 months; hyperthyroidism patients were aged 18 to 65. Amplification targeted TCR beta CDR3 regions from RNA transcripts. First-round RT-PCR of the TCR CDR3 relied on the HTBI primer set. From the multiplex PCR reads, TCRdb called clonotypes with MiXCR, one entry per CDR3 protein. The data show a few hundred thousand distinct CDR3 sequences, around 25% seen once. The CDR3 runs to 16 residues. Trimming shortened V by 4 bases and J by 2 bases, and 17 bases separated the two germline ends. CDR1 and CDR2 from the germline V gene are MDHEN and SYDVKM. This sample is part of a study of T cells in Graves' hyperthyroidism and ophthalmopathy.

The TCR was taken from a man in his forties or fifties with Graves' hyperthyroidism. J is TRBJ1-1 and V is TRBV28, with D possibly matching TRBD1 (5 bases). The source material was blood. CDR3 protein: CASSYWPGVGNTEAFF. DNA of the CDR3: TGTGCCAGCAGTTATTGGCCGGGGGTTGGAAACACTGAAGCTTTCTTT.